These 7 T cell receptor beta chains were all obtained from the same sample, sequenced in a study of blood T cell repertoires in COVID-19. Repertoires were generated with immunoSEQ multiplex PCR, while TCRdb's copy carries only in-frame clones and drops some. The table lists 200,000 to 300,000 clones, 88% of them singletons. Sequencing was performed on peripheral blood. The source of these receptors is a human donor in a cohort sampled during active COVID-19.

This chain links TRBV30 with TRBJ1-6; D unclear. The germline CDR1 and CDR2 sequences are GTSNPN and SVGIG (reference sequence). The V end lost 3 bases, the J end lost 6 bases, and 9 bases lay between the germline ends. The CDR3 consists of 13 residues. CDR3 region: CAWRVGGNSPLHF. CDR3 nucleotide sequence: TGTGCCTGGAGGGTGGGAGGTAATTCACCCCTCCACTTT.

The genes are TRBV7-6 and TRBJ1-4; 7 bases line up with TRBD1. V shed 5 bases and J 7 bases; nucleotides not matched to a gene: 4. Germline-derived CDR1 and CDR2 are SGHVS and FNYEAQ. This CDR3 spans 13 amino acids. The CDR3 sequence is CASSRTGSEKLFF. The CDR3 region has the DNA TGTGCCAGCAGCCGGACAGGATCTGAAAAACTGTTTTTT. Variable domain in full (rest from reference TRBV7-6 and TRBJ1-4): GAGVSQSPRYKVTKRGQDVALRCDPISGHVSLYWYRQALGQGPEFLTYFNYEAQQDKSGLPNDRFSAERPEGSISTLTIQRTEQRDSAMYRCASSRTGSEKLFFGSGTQLSVL.

This clone was counted between two and nine times. The CDR3 bases are TGTGCCAGCAGCCCCCCCCACGACACCTACGAGCAGTACTTC. It codes for CASSPPHDTYEQYF. The V gene is TRBV7-2, the J gene TRBJ2-7; no reliable D call. With 5 bases removed from V and 2 bases from J, the gap between germline ends came to 13 bases. Germline V gene lookup returns CDR1 SGHTA and CDR2 FQGNSA. The CDR3 has 14 residues.

The chain carries TRBV6-5 and TRBJ2-7; a possible D gene is TRBD2 (6 bases). Germline V gene data show CDR1 as MNHEY and CDR2 as SVGAGI. V shed 7 bases and J shed 2 bases, with 15 bases lying between them. The CDR3 is 14 residues long. CDR3 sequence: CASTYGTGAYEQYF. CDR3 nucleotide sequence: TGTGCCAGCACCTACGGGACGGGGGCCTACGAGCAGTACTTC.

The J gene is TRBJ1-1, the V gene TRBV7-9, with TRBD1 matching 7 bases. The CDR3 contains 14 residues. Germline CDR1 reads SEHNR; CDR2 reads FQNEAQ (reference sequence). The V gene end was trimmed by 5 bases and the J gene end by 4 bases; junction bases not matched to a gene: 7. The CDR3 reads CASSLDTGVTEAFF. The CDR3 nucleotides are TGTGCCAGCAGCCTAGATACAGGGGTCACTGAAGCTTTCTTT.

This clone was detected only once. The V gene is TRBV6-1, the J gene TRBJ1-1, with D possibly matching TRBD1 (5 bases). Trimming pared 1 base from V and 5 bases from J, leaving 11 bases between. Germline CDR1 reads MNHNS; CDR2 reads SASEGT. The CDR3 covers 14 residues. As DNA, the CDR3 is TGTGCCAGCAGTGAAGAGACAGTTTATACTGAAGCTTTCTTT. It codes for CASSEETVYTEAFF.

This clone was seen just once. This sequence joins TRBV10-3 and TRBJ2-5; 7 nucleotides line up with TRBD2. Germline trimming cut 0 bases from V and 5 bases from J; bases unmatched to any gene: 6. The CDR3 is made up of 15 amino acids. CDR1 is ENHRY, CDR2 SYGVKD, per germline. In nucleotides, the CDR3 is TGTGCCATCAGTGAGTCGGGCGGGAGCTACGAGACCCAGTACTTC. Its protein product is CAISESGGSYETQYF.